These 10 T cell receptor beta chains came from one sample sequenced in a study of control samples from healthy donors and cancer patients. The assay was immunoSEQ multiplex PCR, and TCRdb's table has in-frame clones only and misses some. This sample has 150,000 to 200,000 clones; around nine tenths occur once, and the top ten carry 1.7%. The sequenced material came from blood. These receptor sequences come from a man between 18 and 29 years old in good health.

The chain couples TRBV7-2 to TRBJ2-2; perhaps TRBD2 as D (7 bases). Germline V gene data show CDR1 as SGHTA and CDR2 as FQGNSA. The V end was cut by 6 bases, the J end by 6 bases, with 20 bases between. This CDR3 is 16 amino acids long. This chain's CDR3 is CASRMGGAEKAGELFF. DNA of the CDR3: TGTGCCAGCAGAATGGGGGGGGCGGAGAAGGCCGGGGAGCTGTTTTTT.

The V call is TRBV7-8, the J call TRBJ2-2; D tentatively reads TRBD1 or TRBD2 (6 bases each). The CDR3 spans 14 residues. V dropped 7 bases and J dropped 6 bases, with 15 bases sitting between them. The germline V gene has CDR1 SGHVS and CDR2 FQNEAQ. The CDR3 here is CASTFNGGAGELFF. The CDR3 DNA follows: TGTGCCAGCACCTTTAACGGGGGCGCCGGGGAGCTGTTTTTT.

The rearrangement joins TRBV5-5 to TRBJ2-7; tentatively, D is TRBD1 (5 bases). This CDR3 has 13 residues. V was cut by 0 bases and J by 7 bases, with 11 bases left in between. Germline-derived CDR1 and CDR2 are SGHKS and YYEKEE (reference sequence). This CDR3 reads CASSLERGREQYF. The CDR3 coding sequence is TGTGCCAGCAGCTTGGAAAGGGGTCGGGAGCAGTACTTC. Full variable domain (remainder filled in from reference TRBV5-5 and TRBJ2-7): DAGVTQSPTHLIKTRGQQVTLRCSPISGHKSVSWYQQVLGQGPQFIFQYYEKEERGRGNFPDRFSARQFPNYSSELNVNALLLGDSALYLCASSLERGREQYFGPGTRLTVT.

CDR3 protein: CAWSVRGNSYNSPLHF. In DNA form, the CDR3 reads TGTGCCTGGAGTGTACGGGGGAACTCCTATAATTCACCCCTCCACTTT. The rearrangement links TRBV30 to TRBJ1-6; TRBD1 is a possible D gene (5 bases). Trimming removed 0 bases at V and 0 bases at J, with 9 bases between. CDR3 length: 16 residues. In germline, CDR1 is GTSNPN, CDR2 SVGIG (reference sequence). Together with reference TRBV30 and TRBJ1-6, the CDR3 gives the full variable domain: SQTIHQWPATLVQPVGSPLSLECTVEGTSNPNLYWYRQAAGRGLQLLFYSVGIGQISSEVPQNLSASRPQDRQFILSSKKLLLSDSGFYLCAWSVRGNSYNSPLHFGNGTRLTVT.

The rearrangement joins TRBV15 to TRBJ2-4, with 8 nucleotides matching TRBD2. V lost 0 bases and J lost 0; bases outside the gene matches: 16. Germline CDR1 reads LNHNV; CDR2 reads YYDKDF (reference sequence). There are 21 residues in the CDR3. The CDR3 loop is CATSRDLLWRGVSEAKNIQYF. CDR3 sequence (DNA): TGTGCCACCAGCAGAGATTTATTATGGCGGGGGGTCTCCGAAGCCAAAAACATTCAGTACTTC. The entire variable domain, with the rest obtained from reference TRBV15 and TRBJ2-4, is as follows: DAMVIQNPRYQVTQFGKPVTLSCSQTLNHNVMYWYQQKSSQAPKLLFHYYDKDFNNEADTPDNFQSRRPNTSFCFLDIRSPGLGDTAMYLCATSRDLLWRGVSEAKNIQYFGAGTRLSVL.

This clone has only a few counts. V is TRBV4-1 and J is TRBJ1-5; D not certain. V lost 3 bases and J lost 3, with 9 bases in between. CDR1 and CDR2 (germline): MGHRA, YSYEKL. The CDR3 is 14 residues long. CDR3 sequence reads: CASSHGVPNQPQHF. The DNA for the CDR3 is TGCGCCAGCAGCCATGGAGTTCCCAATCAGCCCCAGCATTTT.

V and J are TRBV5-1 and TRBJ1-6; D might be TRBD1 (5 bases). Looked up from germline, CDR1 is SGHRS and CDR2 is YFSETQ. The CDR3 loop spans 17 amino acids. The germline V and J ends were trimmed by 4 bases and 6 bases, with 20 bases remaining between them. The DNA of the CDR3 is TGCGCCAGCAGCGCAACAGGACCCCGGGGCGGTAATTCACCCCTCCACTTT. Translated: CASSATGPRGGNSPLHF.

The chain combines TRBV3-1 (or the pseudogene TRBV3-2) with TRBJ2-7; 7 bases are a match to TRBD1. With 2 bases clipped from V and 2 bases from J, the junction kept 3 bases outside the gene matches. This CDR3 comprises 14 residues. The germline CDR1 and CDR2 sequences are LGHDT and YNNKEL (reference sequence). CDR3 sequence reads: CASSQYRGAYEQYF. The DNA of the CDR3 is TGTGCCAGCAGCCAATACAGGGGAGCCTACGAGCAGTACTTC.

Points on this clone: Germline is not matched at one junction end, which may reflect a read error. The chain joins TRBV3-1 (or the pseudogene TRBV3-2) to TRBJ2-7; maybe TRBD1 (5 bases). The CDR3 extends over 14 amino acids. Looked up from germline, CDR1 is LGHDT and CDR2 is YNNKEL (reference sequence). The CDR3 DNA follows: TGTGCCAGCAACCAAGGTCCAGGGTCCTACGAGCAGTACTTC. This translates into CASNQGPGSYEQYF.

A few counts support this clone. The chain links TRBV5-4 to TRBJ2-2; the D is unclear. Germline values: CDR1 SGHNT, CDR2 YYREEE (reference sequence). The germline V and J ends were trimmed by 0 bases and 1 base, with 4 bases remaining between them. The CDR3 length is 14 residues. The CDR3 sequence: CASSLVGNTGELFF. CDR3 DNA sequence: TGTGCCAGCAGCTTGGTTGGGAACACCGGGGAGCTGTTTTTT.